The 13 T cell receptor beta chains given below trace back to one sample, sequenced in a study of CD8+ T cells in alopecia areata. Extracted RNA was reverse transcribed, and the resulting cDNA served as sequencing template. Here immunoSEQ multiplex PCR was the method, and the copy in TCRdb shows in-frame clones only, minus some. The sample gives 180,000 or so clones, roughly 50% of which show up once; about a tenth is in the top ten. Sample treatment: oral pan-JAK inhibitor, 5-10 mg twice daily. Material: CD8+ T cells sorted from blood, obtained at week 24, from a patient treated with tofacitinib. The receptors were gathered from a human donor with alopecia areata.

This clone was seen more than once but under ten times. This chain uses TRBV21-1 with TRBJ1-5; the D call of TRBD1 is as the table states it, not checked on the DNA. TRBV21-1 is an annotated pseudogene. This CDR3 region has 18 residues. The CDR3 nucleotides are TGTGCCAGCAGCACTTGGACAGGGGGCTCTATTAGCAATCAGCCCCAGCATTTT. Amino acids: CASSTWTGGSISNQPQHF.

The V call is TRBV12-5, the J call TRBJ2-2, with TRBD1 matching 8 bases. Germline CDR1 LGHNT, CDR2 FRNRAP. The CDR3 contains 15 residues. V trimming: 1 base; J trimming: 4 bases; junction bases outside the gene matches: 2. The CDR3 reads CASGLGQGSTGELFF. The CDR3 DNA reads TGTGCTAGTGGTTTGGGACAGGGGAGCACCGGGGAGCTGTTTTTT. Together with reference TRBV12-5 and TRBJ2-2, the CDR3 gives the full variable domain: DARVTQTPRHKVTEMGQEVTMRCQPILGHNTVFWYRQTMMQGLELLAYFRNRAPLDDSGMPKDRFSAEMPDATLATLKIQPSEPRDSAVYFCASGLGQGSTGELFFGEGSRLTVL.

The V and J genes are TRBV7-9 and TRBJ1-2; TRBD1 aligns across 11 bases. Trimming at V came to 7 bases and at J to 6 bases, leaving 4 bases not matched to a gene. Germline V lookup: CDR1 SEHNR, CDR2 FQNEAQ (reference sequence). The CDR3 is 13 residues long. CDR3 residues: CASTGDRGDGYTF. CDR3 nucleotides: TGTGCCAGCACCGGGGACAGGGGGGATGGCTACACCTTC.

The chain combines TRBV9 with TRBJ2-7; D not resolved. The CDR3 has 13 amino acids. Looked up from germline, CDR1 is SGDLS and CDR2 is YYNGEE. Trimming pared 4 bases from V and 5 bases from J, leaving 13 bases between. The DNA of the CDR3 is TGTGCCAGCAGCAAGACTCTCCGGGACGAGCAGTACTTC. Protein: CASSKTLRDEQYF.

The V and J genes are TRBV5-1 and TRBJ2-5; 7 bases map to TRBD1. V lost 3 bases and J lost 13; bases outside the gene matches: 9. CDR3 size: 12 residues. CDR1 is SGHRS, CDR2 YFSETQ, per germline. The CDR3 spells CASSWNRQGWYF. For the CDR3, the DNA is TGCGCCAGCAGCTGGAACCGACAGGGTTGGTACTTC.

There are a few counts of this clone. The chain couples TRBV2 to TRBJ2-3; a weak D match, TRBD2 (6 bases). CDR1 and CDR2 from the germline V gene are SNHLY and FYNNEI. The CDR3 totals 15 residues. Trimming stripped 6 bases from V and 0 bases from J, with 13 bases between. The CDR3 nucleotides are TGTGCCAGCAGCGGGACTCAAACTAGCACAGATACGCAGTATTTT. Amino acid sequence: CASSGTQTSTDTQYF.

The V call is TRBV5-1, the J call TRBJ2-1; TRBD2 aligns across 8 bases. V gave up 1 base and J gave up 7 bases; unmatched junction bases: 4. Looked up from germline, CDR1 is SGHRS and CDR2 is YFSETQ. This CDR3 is built from 14 residues. The CDR3 coding sequence is TGCGCCAGCAGCTTGCGGGGGGGCCTAAATGAGCAGTTCTTC. Its protein is CASSLRGGLNEQFF.

This sequence joins TRBV27 and TRBJ2-7; the D gene could be TRBD1 or TRBD2 (5 bases each). V lost 4 bases and J lost 0, with 7 bases in between. Germline V lookup: CDR1 MNHEY, CDR2 SMNVEV (reference sequence). The CDR3 runs to 13 residues. In DNA, the CDR3 is TGTGCCAGCAGTTACGGGACCTCCTACGAGCAGTACTTC. Translation gives CASSYGTSYEQYF.

This clone was counted between two and nine times. The rearrangement uses TRBV27 and TRBJ1-6; D is undetermined. The CDR3 length is 12 residues. Germline-derived CDR1 and CDR2 are MNHEY and SMNVEV (reference sequence). The V end was cut by 3 bases, the J end by 7 bases, with 4 bases between. CDR3 sequence reads: CASSLSNSPLHF. CDR3 nucleotide sequence: TGTGCCAGCAGTTTGTCCAATTCACCCCTCCACTTT.

Comments on this clone: Other DNA sequences in this specimen translate into the identical CDR3. The chain employs TRBV4-3 and TRBJ1-1; TRBD1 is a possible D gene (5 bases). V lost 0 bases, J lost 5 bases, and 10 bases lay in between. This CDR3 has 14 residues. CDR1 is LGHNA, CDR2 YSLEER, per germline. The CDR3 loop reads CASSQDSGGTEAFF. CDR3 nucleotides: TGCGCCAGCAGCCAAGACTCCGGGGGGACTGAAGCTTTCTTT.

The chain recombines TRBV27 with TRBJ2-2; D not resolved. The germline CDR1 and CDR2 sequences are MNHEY and SMNVEV (reference sequence). V lost 3 bases and J lost 4, with 9 bases in between. The CDR3 is 14 residues long. The CDR3 is CASSFYQSTGELFF. The CDR3 bases are TGTGCCAGCAGTTTTTACCAGAGCACCGGGGAGCTGTTTTTT.

The sample holds one count of this clone. The chain has TRBV25-1 and TRBJ1-2, with D possibly TRBD1 on 5 matching bases. Trimming took off 3 bases at V and 3 bases at J, with 8 bases between the two ends. This CDR3 spans 13 amino acids. Germline V CDR1 and CDR2: MGHDK, SYGVNS. The CDR3 bases are TGTGCCAGCAGTGACAGGGTTTACTATGGCTACACCTTC. Translation gives CASSDRVYYGYTF.

This chain joins TRBV11-2 and TRBJ2-5; D gene uncertain. V was clipped by 1 base and J by 5 bases, with 11 bases between them. The length of the CDR3 is 14 residues. The germline gives CDR1 SGHAT, CDR2 FQNNGV. CDR3 protein: CASSLVGSAETQYF. CDR3 DNA sequence: TGTGCCAGCAGCTTAGTGGGTAGTGCCGAGACCCAGTACTTC.